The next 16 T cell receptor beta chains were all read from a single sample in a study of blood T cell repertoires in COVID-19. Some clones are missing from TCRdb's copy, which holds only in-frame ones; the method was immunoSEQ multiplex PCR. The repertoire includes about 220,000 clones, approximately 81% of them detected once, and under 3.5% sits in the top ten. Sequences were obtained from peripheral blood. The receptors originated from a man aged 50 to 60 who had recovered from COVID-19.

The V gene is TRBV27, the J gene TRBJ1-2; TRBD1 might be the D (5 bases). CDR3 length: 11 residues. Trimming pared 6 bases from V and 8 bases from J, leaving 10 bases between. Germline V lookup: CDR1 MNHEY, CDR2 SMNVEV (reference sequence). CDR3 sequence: CASRGTRGYTF. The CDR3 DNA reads TGTGCCAGCAGGGGGACTAGGGGCTACACCTTC.

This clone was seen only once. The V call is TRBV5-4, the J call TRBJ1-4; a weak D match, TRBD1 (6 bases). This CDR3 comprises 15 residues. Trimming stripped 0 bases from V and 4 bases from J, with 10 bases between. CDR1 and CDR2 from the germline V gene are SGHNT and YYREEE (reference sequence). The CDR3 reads CASSLGPGDNEKLFF. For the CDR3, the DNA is TGTGCCAGCAGCTTGGGACCAGGGGATAATGAAAAACTGTTTTTT.

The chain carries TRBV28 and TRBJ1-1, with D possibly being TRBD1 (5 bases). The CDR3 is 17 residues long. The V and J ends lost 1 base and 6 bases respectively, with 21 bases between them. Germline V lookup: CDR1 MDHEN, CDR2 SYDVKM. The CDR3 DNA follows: TGTGCCAGCAGTTTATTCAAGGGGTTGAGGGGAGGGCCTGAAGCTTTCTTT. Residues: CASSLFKGLRGGPEAFF.

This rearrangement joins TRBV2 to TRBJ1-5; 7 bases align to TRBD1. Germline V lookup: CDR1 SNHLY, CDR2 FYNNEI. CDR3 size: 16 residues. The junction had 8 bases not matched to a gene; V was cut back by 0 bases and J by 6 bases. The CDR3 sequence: CASSEALRGGGQPQHF. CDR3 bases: TGTGCCAGCAGTGAAGCGCTTCGAGGGGGCGGTCAGCCCCAGCATTTT. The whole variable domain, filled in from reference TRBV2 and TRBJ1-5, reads EPEVTQTPSHQVTQMGQEVILRCVPISNHLYFYWYRQILGQKVEFLVSFYNNEISEKSEIFDDQFSVERPDGSNFTLKIRSTKLEDSAMYFCASSEALRGGGQPQHFGDGTRLSIL.

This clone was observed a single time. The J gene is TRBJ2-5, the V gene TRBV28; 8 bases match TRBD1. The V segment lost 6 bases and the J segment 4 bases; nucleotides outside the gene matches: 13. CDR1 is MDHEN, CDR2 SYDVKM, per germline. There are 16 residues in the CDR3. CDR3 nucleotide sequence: TGTGCCAGCAGCCCCTCCGGCAGGGGGCTGATAGAGACCCAGTACTTC. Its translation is CASSPSGRGLIETQYF.

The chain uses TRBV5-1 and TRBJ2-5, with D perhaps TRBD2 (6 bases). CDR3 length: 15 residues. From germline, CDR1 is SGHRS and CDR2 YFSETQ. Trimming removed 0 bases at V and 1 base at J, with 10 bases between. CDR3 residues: CASSLASAIQETQYF. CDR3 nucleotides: TGCGCCAGCAGCTTGGCTAGCGCCATCCAAGAGACCCAGTACTTC. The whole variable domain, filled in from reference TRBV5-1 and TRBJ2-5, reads KAGVTQTPRYLIKTRGQQVTLSCSPISGHRSVSWYQQTPGQGLQFLFEYFSETQRNKGNFPGRFSGRQFSNSRSEMNVSTLELGDSALYLCASSLASAIQETQYFGPGTRLLVL.

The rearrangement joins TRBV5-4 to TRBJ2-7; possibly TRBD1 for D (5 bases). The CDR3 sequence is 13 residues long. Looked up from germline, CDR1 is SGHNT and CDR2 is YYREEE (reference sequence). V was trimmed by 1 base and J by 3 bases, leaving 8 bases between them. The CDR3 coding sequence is TGTGCCAGCAGCTTGAGACAGAACTACGAGCAGTACTTC. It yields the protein CASSLRQNYEQYF.

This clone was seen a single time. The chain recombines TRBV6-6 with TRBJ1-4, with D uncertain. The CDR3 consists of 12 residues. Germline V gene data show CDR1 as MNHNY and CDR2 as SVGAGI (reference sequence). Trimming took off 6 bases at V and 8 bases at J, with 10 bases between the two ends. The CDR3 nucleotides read TGTGCCAGCAGAAACCACCAGGAAAAACTGTTTTTT. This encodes CASRNHQEKLFF.

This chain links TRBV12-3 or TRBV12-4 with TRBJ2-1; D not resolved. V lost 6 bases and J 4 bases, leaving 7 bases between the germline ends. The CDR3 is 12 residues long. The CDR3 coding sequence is TGTGCCAGCAGCTACGAATACAATGAGCAGTTCTTC. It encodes CASSYEYNEQFF.

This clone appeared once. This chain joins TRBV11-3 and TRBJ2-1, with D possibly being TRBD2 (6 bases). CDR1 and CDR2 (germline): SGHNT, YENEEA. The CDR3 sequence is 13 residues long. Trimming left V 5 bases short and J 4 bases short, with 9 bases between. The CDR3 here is CASSRSGYNEQFF. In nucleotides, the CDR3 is TGTGCCAGCAGCCGAAGCGGGTACAATGAGCAGTTCTTC.

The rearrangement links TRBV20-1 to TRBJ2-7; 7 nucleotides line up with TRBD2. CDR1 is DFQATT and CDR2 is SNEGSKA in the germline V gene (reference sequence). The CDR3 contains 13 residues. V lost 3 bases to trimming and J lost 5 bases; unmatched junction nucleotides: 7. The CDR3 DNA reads TGCAGTGCTAGTCGGCGGGAGCTGAACGAGCAGTACTTC. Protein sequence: CSASRRELNEQYF.

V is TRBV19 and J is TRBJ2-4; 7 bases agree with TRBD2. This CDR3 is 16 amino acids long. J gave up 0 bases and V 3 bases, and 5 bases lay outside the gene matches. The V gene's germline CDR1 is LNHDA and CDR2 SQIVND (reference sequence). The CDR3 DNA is TGTGCCAGTAGTATCTGGGCGGGGGAAGCCAAAAACATTCAGTACTTC. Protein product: CASSIWAGEAKNIQYF.

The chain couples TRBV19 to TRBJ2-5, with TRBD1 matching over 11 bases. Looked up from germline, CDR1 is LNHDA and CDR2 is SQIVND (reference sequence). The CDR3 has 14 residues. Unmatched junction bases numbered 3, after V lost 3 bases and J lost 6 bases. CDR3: CASSIGTGGKTQYF. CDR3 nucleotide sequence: TGTGCCAGTAGTATTGGGACAGGGGGGAAGACCCAGTACTTC. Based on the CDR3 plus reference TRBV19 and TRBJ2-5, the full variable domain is DGGITQSPKYLFRKEGQNVTLSCEQNLNHDAMYWYRQDPGQGLRLIYYSQIVNDFQKGDIAEGYSVSREKKESFPLTVTSAQKNPTAFYLCASSIGTGGKTQYFGPGTRLLVL.

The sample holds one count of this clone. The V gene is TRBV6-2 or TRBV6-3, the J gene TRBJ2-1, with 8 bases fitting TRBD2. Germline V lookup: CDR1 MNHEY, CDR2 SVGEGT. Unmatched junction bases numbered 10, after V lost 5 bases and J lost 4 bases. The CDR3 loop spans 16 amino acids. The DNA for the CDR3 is TGTGCCAGCAGTCCCCGAGGAAGCGGGAGTTACAATGAGCAGTTCTTC. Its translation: CASSPRGSGSYNEQFF.

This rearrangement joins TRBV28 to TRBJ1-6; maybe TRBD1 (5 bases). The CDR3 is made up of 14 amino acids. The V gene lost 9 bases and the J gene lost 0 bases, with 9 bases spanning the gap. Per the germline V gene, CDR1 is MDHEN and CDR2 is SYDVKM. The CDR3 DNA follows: TGTGCCAGTGACAGAAGCTCCTATAATTCACCCCTCCACTTT. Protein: CASDRSSYNSPLHF.

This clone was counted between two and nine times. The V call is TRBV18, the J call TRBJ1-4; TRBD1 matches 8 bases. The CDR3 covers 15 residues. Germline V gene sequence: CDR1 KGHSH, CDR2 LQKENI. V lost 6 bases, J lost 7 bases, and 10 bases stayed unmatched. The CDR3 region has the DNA TGTGCCAGCTCGAACACCCAGGGGGCAGGTGAAAAACTGTTTTTT. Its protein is CASSNTQGAGEKLFF.